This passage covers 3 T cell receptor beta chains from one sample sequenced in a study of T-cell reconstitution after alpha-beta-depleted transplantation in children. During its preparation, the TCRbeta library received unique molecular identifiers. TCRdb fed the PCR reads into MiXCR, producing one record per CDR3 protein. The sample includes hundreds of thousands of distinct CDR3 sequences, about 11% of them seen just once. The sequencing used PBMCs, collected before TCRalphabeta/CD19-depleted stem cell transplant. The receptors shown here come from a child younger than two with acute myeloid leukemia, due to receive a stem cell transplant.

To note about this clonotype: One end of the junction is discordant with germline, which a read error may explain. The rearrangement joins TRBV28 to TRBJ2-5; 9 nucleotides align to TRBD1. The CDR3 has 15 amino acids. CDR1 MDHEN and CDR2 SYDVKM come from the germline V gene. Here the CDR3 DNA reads TGTGCCGGCAGTACAGGGGGCGCGGTCCAAGAGACCCAGTACTTC. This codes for CAGSTGGAVQETQYF. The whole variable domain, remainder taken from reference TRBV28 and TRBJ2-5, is DVKVTQSSRYLVKRTGEKVFLECVQDMDHENMFWYRQDPGLGLRLIYFSYDVKMKEKGDIPEGYSVSREKKERFSLILESASTNQTSMYLCAGSTGGAVQETQYFGPGTRLLVL.

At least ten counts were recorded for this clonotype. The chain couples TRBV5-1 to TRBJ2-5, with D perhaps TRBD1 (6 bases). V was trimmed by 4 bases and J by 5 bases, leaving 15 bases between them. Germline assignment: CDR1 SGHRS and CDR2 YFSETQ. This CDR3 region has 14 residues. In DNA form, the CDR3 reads TGCGCCAGCAGCCCAGGGGCCCCTCACGAGACCCAGTACTTC. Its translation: CASSPGAPHETQYF.

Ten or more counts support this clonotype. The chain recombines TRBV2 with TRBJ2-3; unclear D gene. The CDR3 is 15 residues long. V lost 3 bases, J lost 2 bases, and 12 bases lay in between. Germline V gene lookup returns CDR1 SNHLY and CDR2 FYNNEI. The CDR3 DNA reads TGTGCCAGCAGTGAGGGATATGCGGACACAGATACGCAGTATTTT. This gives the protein CASSEGYADTDTQYF.